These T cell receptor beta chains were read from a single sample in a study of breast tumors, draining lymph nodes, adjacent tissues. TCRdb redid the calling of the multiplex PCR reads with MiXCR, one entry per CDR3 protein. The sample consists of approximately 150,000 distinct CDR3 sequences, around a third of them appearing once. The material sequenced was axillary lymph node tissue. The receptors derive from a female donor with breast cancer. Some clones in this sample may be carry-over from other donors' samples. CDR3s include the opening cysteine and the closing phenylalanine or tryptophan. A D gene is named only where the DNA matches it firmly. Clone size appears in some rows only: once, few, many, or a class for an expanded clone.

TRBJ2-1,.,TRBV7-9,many,TGTGCCAGCAGCTTATTTGGAGGGGCCTCCTACAATGAGCAGTTCTTC,CASSLFGGASYNEQFF
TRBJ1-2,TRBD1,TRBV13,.,TGTGCCAGCAGCTTTCCGGACAGGGGGTATGGCTACACCTTC,CASSFPDRGYGYTF
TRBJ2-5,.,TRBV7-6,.,TGTGCCAGCAGTCAGCGTCAGGGAGCAGAGACCCAGTACTTC,CASSQRQGAETQYF
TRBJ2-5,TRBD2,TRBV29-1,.,TGCAGCGTTGAGCGGGGGGCCGGGGAGACCCAGTACTTC,CSVERGAGETQYF
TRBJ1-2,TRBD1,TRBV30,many,TGTGCCTGGAGGGAATACGGGACAGTCTATTTCGGCTACACCTTC,CAWREYGTVYFGYTF
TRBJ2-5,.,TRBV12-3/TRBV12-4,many,TGTGCCAGCACGGCCAGAGGAGCGGAAGAGACCCAGTACTTC,CASTARGAEETQYF
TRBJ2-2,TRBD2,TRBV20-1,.,TGCAGTGCTAAAAGGGGAGCGGGGGACCCCACCGGGGAGCTGTTTTTT,CSAKRGAGDPTGELFF
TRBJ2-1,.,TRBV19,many,TGTGCCAGTAGCATCCGGGACTTAGTCTACAATGAGCAGTTCTTC,CASSIRDLVYNEQFF
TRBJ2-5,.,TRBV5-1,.,TGCGCCAGCAGCTTGGGGAGGACAGCTCCGTATGAAGAGACCCAGTACTTC,CASSLGRTAPYEETQYF
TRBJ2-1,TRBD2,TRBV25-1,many,TGTGCCAGCAGTGATGGGGGGGGCTCCTACAATGAGCAGTTCTTC,CASSDGGGSYNEQFF
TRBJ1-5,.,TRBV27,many,TGTGCCAGCAGTTTAACACAAAACGCGGGGCCCCAGCATTTT,CASSLTQNAGPQHF
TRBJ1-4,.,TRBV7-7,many,TGTGCTAGCAGCCGCTCAACAGGGCCGAATGAAAAACTGTTTTTT,CASSRSTGPNEKLFF
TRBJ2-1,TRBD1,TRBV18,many,TGTGCCAGCTCACGAGACAGGGTGTCATACAATGAGCAGTTCTTC,CASSRDRVSYNEQFF
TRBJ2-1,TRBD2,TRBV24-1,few,TGTGCCAGCAGTCTTACTAGCGGGGCCGTCAATGAGCAGTTCTTC,CASSLTSGAVNEQFF
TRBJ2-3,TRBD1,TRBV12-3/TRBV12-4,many,TGTGCCAGCAGTCGTAAGACAGGGTCAAGCACAGATACGCAGTATTTT,CASSRKTGSSTDTQYF
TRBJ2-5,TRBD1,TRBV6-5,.,TGTGCCAGCAGTCCGGGGGACAGGGGGCAAGAGACCCAGTACTTC,CASSPGDRGQETQYF
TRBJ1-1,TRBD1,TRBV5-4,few,TGTGCCAGCAGCCCGGGGACAGCAGGAACTGAAGCTTTCTTT,CASSPGTAGTEAFF
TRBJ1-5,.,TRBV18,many,TGTGCCAGCTCCCTGGACAGCCGAGATCAGCCCCAGCATTTT,CASSLDSRDQPQHF
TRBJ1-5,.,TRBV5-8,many,TGTGCCAGCAGCTCACCGAACAGCAATCAGCCCCAGCATTTT,CASSSPNSNQPQHF
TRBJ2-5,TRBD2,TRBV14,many,TGTGCCAGCAGCCAAGGTAGCGGGGGAGTCGCCCAGTACTTC,CASSQGSGGVAQYF
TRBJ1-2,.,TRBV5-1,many,TGCGCCAGCAGCTTGGAGGGGTCTGGCTACACCTTC,CASSLEGSGYTF
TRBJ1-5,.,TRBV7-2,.,TGTGCCAGTAGCTTAGCGGGGGGCAATCAGCCCCAGCGTTTT,CASSLAGGNQPQRF
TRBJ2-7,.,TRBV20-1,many,TGCAGTGCTAGAGTTAGTTACGAGCAGTACTTC,CSARVSYEQYF
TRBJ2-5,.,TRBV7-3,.,TGTGCCAGCAGTGAAGATGGACACCCTCAAGAGACCCAGTACTTC,CASSEDGHPQETQYF
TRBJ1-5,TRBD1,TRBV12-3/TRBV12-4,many,TGTGCCAGCAGTTTAACCCAGGGGGGCAATCAGCCCCAGCATTTT,CASSLTQGGNQPQHF
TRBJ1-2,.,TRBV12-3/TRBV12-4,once,TGTGCCAGCACACTAGCCGGGGCGAGTGGCTACACCTTC,CASTLAGASGYTF
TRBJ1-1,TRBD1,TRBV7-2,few,TGTGCCAGCAGTCCGGACAGGGCCCTGAACACTGAAGCTTTCTTT,CASSPDRALNTEAFF
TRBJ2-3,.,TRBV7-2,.,TGCGCCAGCAGCTTCCATAGCTCCACCGGAACGGATACGCAGTATTTT,CASSFHSSTGTDTQYF
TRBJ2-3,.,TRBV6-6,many,TGTGCCAGCAGTTCGCAGGGCCCAGATACGCAGTATTTT,CASSSQGPDTQYF
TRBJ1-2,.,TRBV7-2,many,TGTGCCAGCAGCTCCACGAAGAGGGACAAATATGGCTACACCTTC,CASSSTKRDKYGYTF
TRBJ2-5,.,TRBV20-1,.,TGCAGTGCTAGCCGAGGTCGGCGGACCCAGTACTTC,CSASRGRRTQYF
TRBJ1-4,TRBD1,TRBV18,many,TGTGCCAGCTCTCCTGGGACAGTCAATGAAAAACTGTTTTTT,CASSPGTVNEKLFF
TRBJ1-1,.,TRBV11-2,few,TGTGCCAGCAGCCCTCAATGGGGGGACACTGAAGCTTTCTTT,CASSPQWGDTEAFF
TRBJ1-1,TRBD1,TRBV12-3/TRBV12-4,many,TGTGCCAGCAGTCCACTGACAGGGGCCACTGAAGCTTTCTTT,CASSPLTGATEAFF
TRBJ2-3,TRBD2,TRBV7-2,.,TGTGCCAGCGCCCGGGGGGCAGATACGCAGTATTTT,CASARGADTQYF
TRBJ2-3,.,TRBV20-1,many,TGCAGTGCTAGACGGGATCCTAGCACAGATACGCAGTATTTT,CSARRDPSTDTQYF
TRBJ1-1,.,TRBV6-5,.,TGTGCCAGCAGCCTCAATGGACACACTGAAGCTTTCTTT,CASSLNGHTEAFF
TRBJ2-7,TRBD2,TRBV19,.,TGTGCCAGTAGTTCACTAGCGGGAGGCGACACTTCCTACGAGCAGTACTTC,CASSSLAGGDTSYEQYF
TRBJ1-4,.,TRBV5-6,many,TGTGCCAGCAGCTCAGGTGGGTTGGGCAACGGAGAAAAACTGTTTTTT,CASSSGGLGNGEKLFF
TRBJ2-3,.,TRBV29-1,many,TGCAGCGTCACGTCGGGCAGGGGCCCAGATACGCAGTATTTT,CSVTSGRGPDTQYF
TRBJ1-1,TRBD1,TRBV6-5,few,TGTGCCAGCAGTTACGGTTGGGAGGGGGCGACTGAAGCTTTCTTT,CASSYGWEGATEAFF
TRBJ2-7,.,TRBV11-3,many,TGTGCCAGCAGCCAGGGCCCAGGGATCCACGAGCAGTACTTC,CASSQGPGIHEQYF
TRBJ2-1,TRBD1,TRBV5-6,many,TGTGCCAGCAGCGTAGGACAGGGGAGCTCCTACAATGAGCAGTTCTTC,CASSVGQGSSYNEQFF
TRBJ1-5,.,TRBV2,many,TGTGCCAGCAGACAAGAGTTTAATCAGCCCCAGCATTTT,CASRQEFNQPQHF
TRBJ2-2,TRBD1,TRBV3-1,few,TGTGCCAGCAGCCAAGGGACAGGGGAGGACACCGGGGAGCTGTTTTTT,CASSQGTGEDTGELFF
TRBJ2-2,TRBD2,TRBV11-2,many,TGTGCCAGCAGAACACTAGCGGGGGGGCCGAACACCGGGGAGCTGTTTTTT,CASRTLAGGPNTGELFF
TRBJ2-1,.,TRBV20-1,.,TGCAGTGCCTACGGCCAGGGTGCAGGTGAGCAGTTCTTC,CSAYGQGAGEQFF